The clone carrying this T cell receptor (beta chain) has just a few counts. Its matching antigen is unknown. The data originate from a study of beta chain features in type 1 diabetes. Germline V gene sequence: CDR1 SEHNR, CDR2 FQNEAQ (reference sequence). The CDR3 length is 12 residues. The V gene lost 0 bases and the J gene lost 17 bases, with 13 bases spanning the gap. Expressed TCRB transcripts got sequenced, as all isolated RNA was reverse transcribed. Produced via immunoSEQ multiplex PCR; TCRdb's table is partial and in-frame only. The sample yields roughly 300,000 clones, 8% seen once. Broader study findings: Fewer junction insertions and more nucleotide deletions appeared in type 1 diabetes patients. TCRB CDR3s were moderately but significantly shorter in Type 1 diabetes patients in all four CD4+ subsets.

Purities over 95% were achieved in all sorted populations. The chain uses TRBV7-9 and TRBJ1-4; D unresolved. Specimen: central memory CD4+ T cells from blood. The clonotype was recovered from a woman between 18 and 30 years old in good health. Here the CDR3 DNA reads TGTGCCAGCAGCTTAGCTAACGGACCAGCTTTTTTT. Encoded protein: CASSLANGPAFF.